Presented here are 15 T cell receptor beta chains from one specimen sequenced in a study of OX40 agonist ivuxolimab in advanced cancers. The table came from immunoSEQ multiplex PCR; TCRdb's copy has only in-frame clones and leaves some out. The repertoire has tens of thousands of clones, about 76% of them found once; the top ten carry approximately 1%. This sample comprised CD4+ or CD8+ T cells sorted from blood, obtained in a trial of the OX40 agonist ivuxolimab. Receptors originate from an adult with an advanced solid tumor such as melanoma, head and neck, liver or kidney cancer.

The V gene is TRBV7-8, the J gene TRBJ2-5; D is undetermined. V was trimmed by 3 bases and J by 3 bases, leaving 5 bases between them. Germline-derived CDR1 and CDR2 are SGHVS and FQNEAQ. The CDR3 runs to 12 residues. The CDR3 bases are TGTGCCAGCAGCTTTATCAAAGAGACCCAGTACTTC. Translating it yields CASSFIKETQYF.

This chain joins TRBV6-1 and TRBJ2-3, with D tentatively TRBD1 (5 bases). Germline assignment: CDR1 MNHNS and CDR2 SASEGT. The V gene lost 4 bases and the J gene lost 4 bases, with 12 bases spanning the gap. The CDR3 consists of 14 residues. DNA for the CDR3: TGTGCCAGCAGTGGGACAACTACCTCAGATACGCAGTATTTT. Amino acid sequence: CASSGTTTSDTQYF.

The chain couples TRBV5-1 to TRBJ2-2; unclear D gene. V lost 4 bases and J 1 base, leaving 2 bases between the germline ends. The CDR3 extends over 12 amino acids. Germline CDR1 reads SGHRS; CDR2 reads YFSETQ. The CDR3 coding sequence is TGCGCCAGCAGCGAGAACACCGGGGAGCTGTTTTTT. This encodes CASSENTGELFF.

Judged by abundance, this clone is medium-sized. This CDR3 is also generated by other DNA sequences in the sample. This chain joins TRBV5-1 and TRBJ2-5; 10 bases are a match to TRBD2. This CDR3 is 15 amino acids long. The V segment lost 3 bases and the J segment 5 bases; nucleotides outside the gene matches: 7. CDR1 SGHRS and CDR2 YFSETQ come from the germline V gene. The CDR3 region has the DNA TGCGCCAGCAGCTCCACTAGCGGGGAGGGTGAGACCCAGTACTTC. It is translated as CASSSTSGEGETQYF.

The J gene is TRBJ1-3, the V gene TRBV5-1; 7 bases map to TRBD1. The CDR3 contains 14 residues. Germline-derived CDR1 and CDR2 are SGHRS and YFSETQ. J lost 4 bases, V lost 4 bases, and 5 bases had no gene match. The CDR3 region has the DNA TGCGCCAGCAGCAATCGACAGGGAGGAAACACCATATATTTT. This sequence encodes CASSNRQGGNTIYF.

This clone was picked up a small number of times. The V and J genes are TRBV29-1 and TRBJ2-6; 7 bases fit TRBD1. The CDR3 is made up of 15 amino acids. J was trimmed by 0 bases and V by 7 bases; bases with no gene match: 6. Germline CDR1 is SQVTM and CDR2 is ANQGSEA. CDR3 amino acids: CSARDSHSGANVLTF. The CDR3 coding sequence is TGCAGCGCCCGGGACAGCCACTCTGGGGCCAACGTCCTGACTTTC.

The V and J genes are TRBV9 and TRBJ2-5, with 10 bases matching TRBD1. The CDR3 extends over 16 amino acids. Germline V CDR1 and CDR2: SGDLS, YYNGEE. V shed 3 bases, J shed 1 base, and the junction held 6 bases outside the gene matches. The CDR3 reads CASSAGQGGFQETQYF. In DNA, the CDR3 is TGTGCCAGCAGCGCCGGACAGGGGGGTTTCCAAGAGACCCAGTACTTC.

In this sample, this clone turned up once. The CDR3 is CAWATGQGANYGYTF. The CDR3 DNA sequence: TGTGCCTGGGCTACAGGACAGGGGGCGAACTATGGCTACACCTTC. The rearrangement joins TRBV30 to TRBJ1-2; 11 bases agree with TRBD1. Trimming cost V 5 bases and J 2 bases; bases outside gene matches: 7. The CDR3 is made up of 15 amino acids. The germline V gene has CDR1 GTSNPN and CDR2 SVGIG (reference sequence).

This rearrangement joins TRBV7-3 to TRBJ2-1, with no clear D. Germline V CDR1 and CDR2: SGHTA, FQGTGA. Between the trimmed V and J ends, which lost 1 base and 0 bases, there was a span of 7 bases. This CDR3 spans 15 amino acids. The chain's CDR3 is CASSLNGLSYNEQFF. The CDR3 nucleotides read TGTGCCAGCAGCTTAAACGGGCTCTCCTACAATGAGCAGTTCTTC.

This chain links TRBV7-3 with TRBJ2-3; possibly TRBD2 for D (6 bases). Trimming removed 3 bases from V and 6 bases from J, with 13 bases in between. The CDR3 spans 14 residues. Germline CDR1 is SGHTA and CDR2 is FQGTGA. This chain's CDR3 is CASSLLAGLDTQYF. CDR3 nucleotide sequence: TGTGCCAGCAGCTTGCTGGCGGGGTTGGATACGCAGTATTTT. The full variable domain, rest sourced from reference TRBV7-3 and TRBJ2-3, is GAGVSQTPSNKVTEKGKYVELRCDPISGHTALYWYRQSLGQGPEFLIYFQGTGAADDSGLPNDRFFAVRPEGSVSTLKIQRTERGDSAVYLCASSLLAGLDTQYFGPGTRLTVL.

The chain combines TRBV7-3 with TRBJ2-1; 8 bases are a match to TRBD2. Germline V gene sequence: CDR1 SGHTA, CDR2 FQGTGA. The length of the CDR3 is 15 residues. V lost 4 bases, J lost 7 bases, and 9 bases stayed unmatched. The CDR3 is CASSSNSGGANEQFF. The CDR3 DNA is TGTGCCAGCAGCTCGAACTCCGGGGGGGCAAATGAGCAGTTCTTC.

This chain uses TRBV2 with TRBJ1-5; 7 nucleotides agree with TRBD1. The germline gives CDR1 SNHLY, CDR2 FYNNEI. Trimming removed 1 base from V and 5 bases from J; junction bases left unmatched: 5. The CDR3 is made up of 15 amino acids. The CDR3 sequence is CASSEGRDSHQPQHF. DNA for the CDR3: TGTGCCAGCAGTGAAGGGCGGGACAGCCATCAGCCCCAGCATTTT.

The chain is built from TRBV28 and TRBJ1-1; D perhaps matches TRBD1 (6 bases). From germline, CDR1 is MDHEN and CDR2 SYDVKM. V shed 7 bases and J shed 3 bases, with 15 bases lying between them. CDR3 length: 14 amino acids. CDR3 protein: CASTQAGAYTEAFF. The CDR3, as DNA: TGTGCCAGCACCCAGGCAGGGGCCTACACTGAAGCTTTCTTT.

This clone was found once. The chain couples TRBV2 to TRBJ2-3; D remains ambiguous. Between the trimmed V and J ends, which lost 8 bases and 0 bases, there was a span of 9 bases. Germline V gene lookup returns CDR1 SNHLY and CDR2 FYNNEI. The CDR3 loop spans 13 amino acids. Written as DNA, the CDR3 is TGTGCCAGCGTGGCGGTGAGCACAGATACGCAGTATTTT. This sequence encodes CASVAVSTDTQYF.

V gene TRBV5-1 combines with J gene TRBJ1-1; the match to TRBD1 covers 8 bases. CDR3 length: 14 residues. V lost 5 bases, J lost 4 bases, and 7 bases stayed unmatched. The germline V gene encodes CDR1 SGHRS and CDR2 YFSETQ. Here the CDR3 DNA reads TGCGCCAGCAGTGCCGGGACAGGAGGCACTGAAGCTTTCTTT. It translates to CASSAGTGGTEAFF.